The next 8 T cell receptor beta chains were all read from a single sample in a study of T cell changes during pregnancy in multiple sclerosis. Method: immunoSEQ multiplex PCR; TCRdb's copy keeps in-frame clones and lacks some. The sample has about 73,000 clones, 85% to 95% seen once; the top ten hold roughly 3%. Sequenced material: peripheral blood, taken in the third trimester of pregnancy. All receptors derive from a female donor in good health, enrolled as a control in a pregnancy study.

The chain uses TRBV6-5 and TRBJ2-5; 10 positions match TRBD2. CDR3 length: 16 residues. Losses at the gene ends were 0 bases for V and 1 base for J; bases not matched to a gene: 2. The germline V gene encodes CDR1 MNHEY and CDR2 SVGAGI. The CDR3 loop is CASSYSKRGGQETQYF. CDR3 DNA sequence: TGTGCCAGCAGTTACTCCAAGCGGGGGGGCCAAGAGACCCAGTACTTC.

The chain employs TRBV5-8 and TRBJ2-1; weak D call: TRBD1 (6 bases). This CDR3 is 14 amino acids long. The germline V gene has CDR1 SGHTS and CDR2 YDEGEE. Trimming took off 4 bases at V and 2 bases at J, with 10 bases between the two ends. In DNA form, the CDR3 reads TGTGCCAGCAGCGCAGGGGCCCCCTACAATGAGCAGTTCTTC. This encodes CASSAGAPYNEQFF.

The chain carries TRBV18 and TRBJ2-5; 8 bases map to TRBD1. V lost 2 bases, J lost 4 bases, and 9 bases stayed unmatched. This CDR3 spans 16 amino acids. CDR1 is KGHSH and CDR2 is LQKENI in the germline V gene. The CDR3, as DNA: TGTGCCAGCTCACCAGGAGCAGGGGGCTTCGGAGAGACCCAGTACTTC. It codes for CASSPGAGGFGETQYF. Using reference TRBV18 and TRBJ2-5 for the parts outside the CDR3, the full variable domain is NAGVMQNPRHLVRRRGQEARLRCSPMKGHSHVYWYRQLPEEGLKFMVYLQKENIIDESGMPKERFSAEFPKEGPSILRIQQVVRGDSAAYFCASSPGAGGFGETQYFGPGTRLLVL.

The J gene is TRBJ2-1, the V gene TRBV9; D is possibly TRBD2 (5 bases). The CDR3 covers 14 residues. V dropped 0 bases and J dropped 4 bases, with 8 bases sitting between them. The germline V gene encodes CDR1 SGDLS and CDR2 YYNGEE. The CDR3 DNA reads TGTGCCAGCAGCGTAGCTAGCCCTTACAATGAGCAGTTCTTC. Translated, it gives CASSVASPYNEQFF.

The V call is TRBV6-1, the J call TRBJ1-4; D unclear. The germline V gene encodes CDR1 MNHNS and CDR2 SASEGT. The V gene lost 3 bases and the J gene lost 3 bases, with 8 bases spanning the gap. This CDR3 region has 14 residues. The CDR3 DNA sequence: TGTGCCAGCAGTGAGAACAGAGCTAATGAAAAACTGTTTTTT. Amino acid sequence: CASSENRANEKLFF.

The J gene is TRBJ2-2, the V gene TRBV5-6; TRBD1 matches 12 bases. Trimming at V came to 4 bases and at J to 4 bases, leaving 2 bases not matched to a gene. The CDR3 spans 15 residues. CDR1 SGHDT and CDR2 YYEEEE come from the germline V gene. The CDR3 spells CASSLGQGATGELFF. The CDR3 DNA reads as TGTGCCAGCAGCCTGGGACAGGGGGCCACCGGGGAGCTGTTTTTT.

For the CDR3, the DNA is TGTGCCAGCAGCTGGAGACAGAGCTCCTACAATGAGCAGTTCTTC. Protein: CASSWRQSSYNEQFF. The V gene is TRBV5-4, the J gene TRBJ2-1; TRBD1 might be the D (5 bases). Looked up from germline, CDR1 is SGHNT and CDR2 is YYREEE (reference sequence). Trimming removed 3 bases at V and 0 bases at J, with 10 bases between. This CDR3 spans 15 amino acids.

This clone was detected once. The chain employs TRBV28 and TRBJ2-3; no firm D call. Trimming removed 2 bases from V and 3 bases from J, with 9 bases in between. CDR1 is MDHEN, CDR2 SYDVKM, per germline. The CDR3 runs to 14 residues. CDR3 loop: CASSLSITTDTQYF. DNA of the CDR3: TGTGCCAGCAGTTTAAGTATCACAACAGATACGCAGTATTTT.